This T cell receptor beta chain was sequenced during a study of cytomegalovirus exposure and HLA in healthy donors. The PCR was carried out with 60 Vbeta primers and 13 Jbeta primers. Measured with immunoSEQ multiplex PCR; TCRdb has only the in-frame clones, and not every one. This sample has 200,000 to 250,000 clones, with 78% found just once. Despite likely unrecorded immune exposures, the donors were nominally healthy at the time of sampling. Findings of the study overall: The study labeled 164 TCR beta chains cytomegalovirus-associated. With further analysis later on, most CMV-associated TCR beta chains appeared HLA-restricted.

For this clone: What it binds is not known.

Germline V lookup: CDR1 GTSNPN, CDR2 SVGIG (reference sequence). The CDR3 contains 13 residues. V was trimmed by 4 bases and J by 6 bases, leaving 14 bases between them. The sequence was collected from a boy between 10 and 17 years old in good health and CMV-seronegative. Material: PBMCs. The rearrangement joins TRBV30 to TRBJ2-3; TRBD2 is a possible D gene (5 bases). The chain's CDR3 is CAWTARGLDTQYF. DNA for the CDR3: TGTGCCTGGACAGCACGCGGGTTGGATACGCAGTATTTT. Drawing the rest from reference TRBV30 and TRBJ2-3, the complete variable domain is SQTIHQWPATLVQPVGSPLSLECTVEGTSNPNLYWYRQAAGRGLQLLFYSVGIGQISSEVPQNLSASRPQDRQFILSSKKLLLSDSGFYLCAWTARGLDTQYFGPGTRLTVL.